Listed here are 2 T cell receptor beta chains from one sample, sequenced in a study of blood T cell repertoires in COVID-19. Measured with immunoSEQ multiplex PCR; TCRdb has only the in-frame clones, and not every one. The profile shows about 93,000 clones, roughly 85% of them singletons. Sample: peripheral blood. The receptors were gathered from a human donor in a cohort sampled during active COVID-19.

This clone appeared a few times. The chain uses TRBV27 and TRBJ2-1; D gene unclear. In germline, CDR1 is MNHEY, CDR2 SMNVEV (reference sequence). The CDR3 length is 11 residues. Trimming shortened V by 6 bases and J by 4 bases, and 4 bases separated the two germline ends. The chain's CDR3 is CASSLYNEQFF. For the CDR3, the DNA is TGTGCCAGCAGCCTTTACAATGAGCAGTTCTTC.

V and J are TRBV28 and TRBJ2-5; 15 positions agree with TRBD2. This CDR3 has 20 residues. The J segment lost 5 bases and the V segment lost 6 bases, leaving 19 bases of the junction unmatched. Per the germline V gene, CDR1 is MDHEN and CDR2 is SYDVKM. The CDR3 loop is CASSHRTGWTSGRARETQYF. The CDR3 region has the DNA TGTGCCAGCAGCCATAGGACAGGGTGGACTAGCGGGAGGGCCCGCGAGACCCAGTACTTC.